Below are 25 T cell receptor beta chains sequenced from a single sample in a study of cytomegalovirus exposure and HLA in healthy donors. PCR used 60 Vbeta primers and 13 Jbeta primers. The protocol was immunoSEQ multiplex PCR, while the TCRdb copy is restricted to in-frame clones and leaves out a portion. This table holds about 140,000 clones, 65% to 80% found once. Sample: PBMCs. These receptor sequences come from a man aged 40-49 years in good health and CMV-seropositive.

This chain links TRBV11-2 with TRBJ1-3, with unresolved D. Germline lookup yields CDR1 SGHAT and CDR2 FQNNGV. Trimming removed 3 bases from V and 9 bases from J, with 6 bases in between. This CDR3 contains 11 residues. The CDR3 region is CASSFSVTIYF. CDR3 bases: TGTGCCAGCAGCTTTTCAGTCACCATATATTTT.

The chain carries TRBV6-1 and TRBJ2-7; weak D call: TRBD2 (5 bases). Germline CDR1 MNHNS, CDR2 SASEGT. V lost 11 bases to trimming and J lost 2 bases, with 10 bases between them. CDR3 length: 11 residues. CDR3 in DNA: TGTGCCGGCGGACTTACCTACGAGCAGTACTTC. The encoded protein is CAGGLTYEQYF.

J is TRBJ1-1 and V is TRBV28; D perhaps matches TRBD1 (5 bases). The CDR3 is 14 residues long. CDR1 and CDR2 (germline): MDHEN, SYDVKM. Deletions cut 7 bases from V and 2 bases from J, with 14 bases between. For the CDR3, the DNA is TGTGCCAGCATATCATCAAGGGGAAACACTGAAGCTTTCTTT. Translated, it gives CASISSRGNTEAFF.

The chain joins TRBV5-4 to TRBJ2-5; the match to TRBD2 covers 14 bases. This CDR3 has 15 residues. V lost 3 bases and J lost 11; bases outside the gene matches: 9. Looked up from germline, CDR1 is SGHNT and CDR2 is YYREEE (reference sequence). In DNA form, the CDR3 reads TGTGCCAGCAGCTCTGGGACTAGCGGGAGAAGGAGGCAGTACTTC. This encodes CASSSGTSGRRRQYF.

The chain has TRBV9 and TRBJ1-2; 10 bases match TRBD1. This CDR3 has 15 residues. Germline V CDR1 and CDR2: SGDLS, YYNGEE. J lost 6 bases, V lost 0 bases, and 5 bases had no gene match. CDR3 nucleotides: TGTGCCAGCAGCGTAGTAGGGACAGGGGCTAATGGCTACACCTTC. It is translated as CASSVVGTGANGYTF.

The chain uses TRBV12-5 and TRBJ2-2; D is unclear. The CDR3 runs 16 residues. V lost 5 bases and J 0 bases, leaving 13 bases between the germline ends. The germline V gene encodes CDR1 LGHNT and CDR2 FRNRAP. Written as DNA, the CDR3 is TGTGCTAGTGGTCCCGACACCTTCGCGAACACCGGGGAGCTGTTTTTT. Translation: CASGPDTFANTGELFF.

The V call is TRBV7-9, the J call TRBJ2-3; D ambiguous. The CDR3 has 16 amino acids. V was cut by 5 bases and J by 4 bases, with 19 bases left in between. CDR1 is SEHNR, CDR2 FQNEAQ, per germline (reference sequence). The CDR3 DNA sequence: TGTGCCAGCAGCCCGGCTCTCGGAGACGCATCAGATACGCAGTATTTT. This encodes CASSPALGDASDTQYF.

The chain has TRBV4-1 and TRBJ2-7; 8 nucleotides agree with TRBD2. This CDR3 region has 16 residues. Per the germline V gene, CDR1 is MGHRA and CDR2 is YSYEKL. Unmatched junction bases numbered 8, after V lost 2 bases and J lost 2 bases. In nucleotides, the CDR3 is TGCGCCAGCAGCCAATCCCTAGCGGGTGCAACCTACGAGCAGTACTTC. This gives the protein CASSQSLAGATYEQYF.

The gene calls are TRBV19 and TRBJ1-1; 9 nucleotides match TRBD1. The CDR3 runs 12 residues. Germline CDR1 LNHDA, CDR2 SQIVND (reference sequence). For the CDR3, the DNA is TGTGCGGGGCGGGGACAGGGTCCCGAAGCTTTCTTT. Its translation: CAGRGQGPEAFF. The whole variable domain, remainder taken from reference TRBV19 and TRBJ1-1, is DGGITQSPKYLFRKEGQNVTLSCEQNLNHDAMYWYRQDPGQGLRLIYYSQIVNDFQKGDIAEGYSVSREKKESFPLTVTSAQKNPTAFYLCAGRGQGPEAFFGQGTRLTVV.

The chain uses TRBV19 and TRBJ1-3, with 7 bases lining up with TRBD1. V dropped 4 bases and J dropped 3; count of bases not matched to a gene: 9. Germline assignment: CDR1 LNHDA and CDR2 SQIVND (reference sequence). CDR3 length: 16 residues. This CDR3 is CASSTLRDRNGNTIYF. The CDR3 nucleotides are TGTGCCAGTAGTACCCTCAGGGACAGAAATGGAAACACCATATATTTT. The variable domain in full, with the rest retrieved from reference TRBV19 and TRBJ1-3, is DGGITQSPKYLFRKEGQNVTLSCEQNLNHDAMYWYRQDPGQGLRLIYYSQIVNDFQKGDIAEGYSVSREKKESFPLTVTSAQKNPTAFYLCASSTLRDRNGNTIYFGEGSWLTVV.

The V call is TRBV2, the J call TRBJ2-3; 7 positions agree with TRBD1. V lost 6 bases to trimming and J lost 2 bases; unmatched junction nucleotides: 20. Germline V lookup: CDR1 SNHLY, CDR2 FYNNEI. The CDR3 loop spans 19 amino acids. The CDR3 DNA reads TGTGCCAGCAGACCCGTAACAGGGGCCCCGCAAATATCCACAGATACGCAGTATTTT. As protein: CASRPVTGAPQISTDTQYF.

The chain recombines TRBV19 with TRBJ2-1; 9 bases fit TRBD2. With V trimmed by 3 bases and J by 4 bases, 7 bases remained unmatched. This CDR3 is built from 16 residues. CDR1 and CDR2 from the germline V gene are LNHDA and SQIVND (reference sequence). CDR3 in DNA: TGTGCCAGTAGTATGGGGGCGGGAGGGTCATACAATGAGCAGTTCTTC. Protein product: CASSMGAGGSYNEQFF.

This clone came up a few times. CDR3 nucleotides: TGTGCCAGCAGCTCTCTTCGGGAGTGGTACGAGCAGTACTTC. Amino acids: CASSSLREWYEQYF. The gene calls are TRBV7-2 and TRBJ2-7, with D maybe TRBD2 (6 bases). The CDR3 totals 14 residues. The V gene's germline CDR1 is SGHTA and CDR2 FQGNSA. V gave up 4 bases and J gave up 4 bases, with 14 bases separating them.

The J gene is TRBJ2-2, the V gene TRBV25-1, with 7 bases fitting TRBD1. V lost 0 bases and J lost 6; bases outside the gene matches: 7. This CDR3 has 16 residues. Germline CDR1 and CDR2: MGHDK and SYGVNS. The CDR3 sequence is CASSEYPTGRPGELFF. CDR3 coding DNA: TGTGCCAGCAGTGAATATCCGACAGGGCGACCCGGGGAGCTGTTTTTT. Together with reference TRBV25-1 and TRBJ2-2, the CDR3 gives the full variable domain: EADIYQTPRYLVIGTGKKITLECSQTMGHDKMYWYQQDPGMELHLIHYSYGVNSTEKGDLSSESTVSRIRTEHFPLTLESARPSHTSQYLCASSEYPTGRPGELFFGEGSRLTVL.

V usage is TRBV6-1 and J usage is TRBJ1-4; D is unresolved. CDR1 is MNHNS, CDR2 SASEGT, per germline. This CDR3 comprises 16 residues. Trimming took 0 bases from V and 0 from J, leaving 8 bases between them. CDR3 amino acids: CASSEAVRATNEKLFF. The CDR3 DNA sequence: TGTGCCAGCAGTGAAGCGGTCCGGGCAACTAATGAAAAACTGTTTTTT.

The CDR3 sequence: CASSDVQGISYEQYF. The CDR3 bases are TGCGCCAGCAGCGACGTACAGGGGATCTCCTACGAGCAGTACTTC. The chain recombines TRBV10-1 with TRBJ2-7, with TRBD1 matching 7 bases. With V trimmed by 6 bases and J by 0 bases, 8 bases remained unmatched. This CDR3 is 15 amino acids long. In germline, CDR1 is WNHNN, CDR2 SYGVQD (reference sequence).

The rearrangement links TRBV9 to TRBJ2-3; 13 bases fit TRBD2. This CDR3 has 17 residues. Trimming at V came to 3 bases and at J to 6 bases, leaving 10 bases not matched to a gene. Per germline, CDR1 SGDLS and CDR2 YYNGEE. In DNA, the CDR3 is TGTGCCAGCAGCGGAGGGACTAGCGGGATAAGTCGGGATACGCAGTATTTT. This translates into CASSGGTSGISRDTQYF.

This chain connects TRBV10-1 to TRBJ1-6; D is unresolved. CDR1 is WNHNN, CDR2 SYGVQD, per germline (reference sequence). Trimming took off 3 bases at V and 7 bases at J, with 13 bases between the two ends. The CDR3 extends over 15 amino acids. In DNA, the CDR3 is TGCGCCAGCAGTGATAACGGACCGGGAAATTCACCCCTCCACTTT. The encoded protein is CASSDNGPGNSPLHF.

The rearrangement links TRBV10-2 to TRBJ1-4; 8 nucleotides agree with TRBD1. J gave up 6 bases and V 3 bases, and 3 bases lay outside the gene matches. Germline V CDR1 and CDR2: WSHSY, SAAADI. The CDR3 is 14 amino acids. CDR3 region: CASSDLDRDEKLFF. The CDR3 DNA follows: TGCGCCAGCAGTGATCTGGACAGGGATGAAAAACTGTTTTTT.

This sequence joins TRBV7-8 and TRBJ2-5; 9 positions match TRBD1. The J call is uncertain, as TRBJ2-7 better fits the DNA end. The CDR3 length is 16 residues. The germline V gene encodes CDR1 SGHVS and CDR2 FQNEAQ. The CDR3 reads CASSLAVTGGGYEQYF. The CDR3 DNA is TGTGCCAGCAGCTTAGCCGTAACAGGGGGCGGCTACGAGCAGTACTTC.

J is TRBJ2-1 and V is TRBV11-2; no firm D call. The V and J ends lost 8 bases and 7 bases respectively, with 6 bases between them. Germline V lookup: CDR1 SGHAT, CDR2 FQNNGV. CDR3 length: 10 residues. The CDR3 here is CASGPNEQFF. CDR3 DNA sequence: TGTGCCAGCGGCCCGAATGAGCAGTTCTTC.

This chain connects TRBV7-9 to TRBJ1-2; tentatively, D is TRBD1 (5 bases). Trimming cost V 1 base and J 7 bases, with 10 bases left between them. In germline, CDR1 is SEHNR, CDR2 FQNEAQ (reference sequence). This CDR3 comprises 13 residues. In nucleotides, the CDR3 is TGTGCCAGCAGCTTAGAGGAAGGGGTTGGCTACACCTTC. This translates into CASSLEEGVGYTF. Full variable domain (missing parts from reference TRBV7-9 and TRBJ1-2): DTGVSQNPRHKITKRGQNVTFRCDPISEHNRLYWYRQTLGQGPEFLTYFQNEAQLEKSRLLSDRFSAERPKGSFSTLEIQRTEQGDSAMYLCASSLEEGVGYTFGSGTRLTVV.

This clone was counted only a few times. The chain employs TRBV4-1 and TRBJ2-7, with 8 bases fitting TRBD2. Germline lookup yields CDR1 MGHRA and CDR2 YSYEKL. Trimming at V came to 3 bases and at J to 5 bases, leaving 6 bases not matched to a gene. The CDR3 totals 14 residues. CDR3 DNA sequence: TGCGCCAGCAGCCAGACCGGGACTAGAAACGAGCAGTACTTC. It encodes CASSQTGTRNEQYF.

This CDR3 is CASSPGETQYF. CDR3 coding DNA: TGTGCCAGCAGTCCCGGTGAGACCCAGTACTTC. This chain joins TRBV6-5 and TRBJ2-5, with D uncertain. The V gene's germline CDR1 is MNHEY and CDR2 SVGAGI. The V end lost 5 bases, the J end lost 5 bases, and 6 bases lay between the germline ends. The CDR3 consists of 11 residues.

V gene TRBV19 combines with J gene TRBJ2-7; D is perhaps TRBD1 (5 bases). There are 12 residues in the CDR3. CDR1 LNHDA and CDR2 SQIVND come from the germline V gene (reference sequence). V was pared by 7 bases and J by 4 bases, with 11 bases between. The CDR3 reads CASTPGIYEQYF. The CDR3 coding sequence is TGTGCCAGTACCCCAGGGATATACGAGCAGTACTTC. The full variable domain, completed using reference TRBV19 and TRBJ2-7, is DGGITQSPKYLFRKEGQNVTLSCEQNLNHDAMYWYRQDPGQGLRLIYYSQIVNDFQKGDIAEGYSVSREKKESFPLTVTSAQKNPTAFYLCASTPGIYEQYFGPGTRLTVT.